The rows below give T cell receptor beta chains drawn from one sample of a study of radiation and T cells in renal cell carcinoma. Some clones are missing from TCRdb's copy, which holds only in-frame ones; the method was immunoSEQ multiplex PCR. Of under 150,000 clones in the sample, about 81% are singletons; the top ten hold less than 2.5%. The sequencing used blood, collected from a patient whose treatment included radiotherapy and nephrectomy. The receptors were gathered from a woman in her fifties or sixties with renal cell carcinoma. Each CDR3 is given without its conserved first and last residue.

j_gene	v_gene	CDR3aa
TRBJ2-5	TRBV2	ASSGEVQETQY
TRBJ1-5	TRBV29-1	SVAEGKGQPQH
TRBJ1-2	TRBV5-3	ARSSPGINYGYT
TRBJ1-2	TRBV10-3	AISESTGGLNNYGYT
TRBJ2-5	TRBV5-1	ASSMTEGQY
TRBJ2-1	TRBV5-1	ASSLVLAGGGEQF
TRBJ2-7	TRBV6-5	ASSYPGKPYEQY
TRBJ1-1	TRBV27	ASSFNGGYTEAF
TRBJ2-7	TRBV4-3	ASSQDLAGVYGPKLDYEQY
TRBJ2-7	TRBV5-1	ASSLAPPSSYEQY
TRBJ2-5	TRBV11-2	ASSSRGAQGQETQY
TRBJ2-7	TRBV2	ASALGGHSDEQY
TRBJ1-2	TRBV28	ASSLTRDYGYT
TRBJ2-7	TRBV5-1	ASSFEGPYEQY
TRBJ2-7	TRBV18	ASSADNPYEQY
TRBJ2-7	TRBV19	ASSRAGYEQY
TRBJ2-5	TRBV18	ASSPSGGPGETQY
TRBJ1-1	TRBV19	ASTLDATSGGAF
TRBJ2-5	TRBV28	ASSRQALVETQY
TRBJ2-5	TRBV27	ASSLFTSGQETQY
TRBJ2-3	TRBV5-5	ASSPFDREVTDTQY
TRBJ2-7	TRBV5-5	ASSPIWGQGGEQY
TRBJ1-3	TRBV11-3	ASSLDTQDTIY
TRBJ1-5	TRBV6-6	ASRGSGSDQPQH
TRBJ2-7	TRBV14	ASSQAYEQY
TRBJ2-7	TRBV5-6	ASSQTASPYEQY
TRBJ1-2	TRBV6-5	ASMMADYGYT
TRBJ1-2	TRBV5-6	ASTDRQTMETYGYT
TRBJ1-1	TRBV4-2	ASSPTGAPNTEAF
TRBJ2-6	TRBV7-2	ASSVRGSGANVLT
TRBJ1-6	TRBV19	ASSTGAVYNSPLH
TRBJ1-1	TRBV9	ASSVSGTVNTEAF
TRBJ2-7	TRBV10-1	ASSVGRVGDEQY
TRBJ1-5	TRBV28	ASRSGEGNQPQH
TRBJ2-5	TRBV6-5	ASSYIAGRGRETQY
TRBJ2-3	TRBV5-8	ASSLTVSTDTQY
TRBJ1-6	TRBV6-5	ASSPRDSPLH
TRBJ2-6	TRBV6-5	ASRGGQAGANVLT
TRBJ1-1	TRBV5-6	ASSSSRGLFTEAF
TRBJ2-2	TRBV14	ASSQVWSGELF
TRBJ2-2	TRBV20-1	SASDGELF
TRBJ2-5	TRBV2	ASSTRSDRGETQY
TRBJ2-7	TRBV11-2	ASSLVSYEQY
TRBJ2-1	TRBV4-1	ASSPDRDNEQF
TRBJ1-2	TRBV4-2	ASSQEAGINYGYT
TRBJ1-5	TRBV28	ASSSLDFILGSSNQPQH
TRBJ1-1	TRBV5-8	ASSELRGWMNTEAF
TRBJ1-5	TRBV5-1	ASSPGLNQPQH
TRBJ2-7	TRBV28	ASSLSGFGDSYEQY
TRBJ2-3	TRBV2	ASSGRHTKSSRFTSTDTQY